Below, one T cell receptor (beta chain) is given with its context. The target antigen is unknown. The data originate from a study of monozygotic twins with inflammatory bowel disease. Findings of the study overall: A distinction between different T cell subtypes was not possible.

TCRdb re-called the 5' RACE reads; every CDR3 protein appears as one record, without DNA. Its table records some 150,000 distinct CDR3 sequences. The CDR3 covers 15 residues. Germline assignment: CDR1 SGHDT and CDR2 YYEEEE. Material: blood. The chain combines TRBV5-6 with TRBJ2-2; TCRdb picks TRBD1, but there is no DNA to check that call. The receptor was derived from a human donor with ulcerative colitis or Crohn's disease, or a healthy co-twin of an affected twin (not recorded which). The CDR3 reads CASSPTGGLTGELFF.